This TCR beta chain stems from a study of monozygotic twins with inflammatory bowel disease. CDR3 length equals 15 residues. From germline, CDR1 is LGHDT and CDR2 YNNKEL (reference sequence). Reprocessing the 5' RACE reads, TCRdb reports a single entry for every CDR3 protein and omits DNA. The sample is made up of 190,000 or so distinct CDR3 sequences, and the top ten hold less than 2% of it. The clonotype originates from a human donor with ulcerative colitis or Crohn's disease, or a healthy co-twin of an affected twin (not recorded which). The chain is built from TRBV3-1 and TRBJ1-6; TCRdb indicates TRBD1, and absent DNA this call remains unverified. Sequenced sample: blood. CDR3 amino acids: CASSQGTVERTPLHF. The full variable domain, in which reference TRBV3-1 and TRBJ1-6 provide the parts outside the CDR3, is DTAVSQTPKYLVTQMGNDKSIKCEQNLGHDTMYWYKQDSKKFLKIMFSYNNKELIINETVPNRFSPKSPDKAHLNLHINSLELGDSAVYFCASSQGTVERTPLHFGNGTRLTVT.